Described below is a single TCR beta chain sequence and its context. The sample comes from a study of blood T cell repertoires in COVID-19. Study processing details: From reference gene primer amplification, estimates of nucleated cell counts were derived. The repertoire was sequenced with immunoSEQ multiplex PCR; TCRdb's copy has only in-frame clones and lacks some. The DNA was the basis for D and trimming; V, J and clone size are from that table. Of 200,000 to 250,000 clones in the sample, roughly 81% were seen once. V was pared by 1 base and J by 8 bases, with 12 bases between. The germline CDR1 and CDR2 sequences are SSHAT and FNYEAQ (reference sequence). The CDR3 sequence is 14 residues long.

The rearrangement uses TRBV7-7 and TRBJ2-1; a possible D gene is TRBD1 (5 bases). Sequenced input: peripheral blood. The receptor comes from a man aged 45-60 years who had recovered from COVID-19. CDR3 nucleotides: TGTGCCAGCAGCTTAGGGGGCTCGTCTGATGAGCAGTTCTTC. It specifies CASSLGGSSDEQFF.